This T cell receptor beta chain was documented in a study of spatial heterogeneity in lung cancer. Overall study results and limits: Ubiquitous expanded tumor TCRs appeared in blood more at resection than follow-up.

This CDR3 is built from 14 residues. Trimming stripped 2 bases from V and 1 base from J, with 9 bases between. Germline CDR1 is SGHRS and CDR2 is YFSETQ. MiXCR was run by TCRdb on the 5' RACE reads, yielding one entry per CDR3 protein. The sample includes some 87,000 distinct CDR3 sequences, around 9% of them seen just once. Time point indicated: sample taken at primary tumor resection. Unsorted tumor, nontumor lung tissue or cryopreserved PBMC supplied the whole RNA. This clonotype appeared a few times. Its antigen is unknown. The origin of this receptor is a male donor with early-stage non-small cell lung cancer. This material consisted of PBMCs, taken at surgery. The rearrangement uses TRBV5-1 and TRBJ1-1; D is unresolved. The CDR3 DNA follows: TGCGCCAGCAGCTTCACAGTCCCGAACACTGAAGCTTTCTTT. It specifies CASSFTVPNTEAFF.